A selection of T cell receptor beta chains follows, all from one sample in a study of Ad26.COV2.S vaccination and SARS-CoV-2 variants. Method: immunoSEQ multiplex PCR; TCRdb's copy keeps in-frame clones and lacks some. The sample has 150,000 to 200,000 clones, roughly nine tenths seen once. Sequenced here: peripheral blood, sampled after recovery from COVID-19. These receptor sequences come from a human donor who had recovered from COVID-19. The conserved cysteine and the conserved F or W are not part of the CDR3 here. Fields, in order: CDR3 protein, V gene.

CDR3aa: ASSYSSGGGRREAF; v_gene: TRBV6-6
CDR3aa: AISRDRGAYEQY; v_gene: TRBV10-3
CDR3aa: ASSVYSDPDTQY; v_gene: TRBV9
CDR3aa: ASSQDRGTDTQY; v_gene: TRBV3-1/TRBV3-2
CDR3aa: ASRSGIGGEQY; v_gene: TRBV27
CDR3aa: ASSLGQGTRQLF; v_gene: TRBV5-6
CDR3aa: ASSVGRENTEAF; v_gene: TRBV9
CDR3aa: ASSLVGTSDQPQH; v_gene: TRBV5-1
CDR3aa: ASSPRDRVRSNQPQH; v_gene: TRBV2
CDR3aa: ASSVRGTGELF; v_gene: TRBV9
CDR3aa: ASSFRLPGQGYEQY; v_gene: TRBV27
CDR3aa: ASSNTGANEQY; v_gene: TRBV11-2
CDR3aa: ASSPLTGELF; v_gene: TRBV19
CDR3aa: ASDGLAGDWAGRETQY; v_gene: TRBV21-1
CDR3aa: ASSREGQGEWPQH; v_gene: TRBV6-5
CDR3aa: ASSILGLGSYNEQF; v_gene: TRBV19
CDR3aa: ATSDSDLAGGGNEQF; v_gene: TRBV24-1
CDR3aa: ASSLAGTSGRNYEQY; v_gene: TRBV23-1
CDR3aa: ASSVEGGTGYDTQY; v_gene: TRBV9
CDR3aa: ASSLTSGGTLAKNIQY; v_gene: TRBV3-1/TRBV3-2
CDR3aa: ASSPNLADEKLF; v_gene: TRBV18
CDR3aa: ASSYSAGAYNEQF; v_gene: TRBV6-5
CDR3aa: ASSLGTWDYEQY; v_gene: TRBV5-1
CDR3aa: ASGQLGSNEQF; v_gene: TRBV6-5
CDR3aa: ASSYSTSPYEQY; v_gene: TRBV6-5
CDR3aa: ASSPGQNSNQPQH; v_gene: TRBV9
CDR3aa: ASSPGYEQY; v_gene: TRBV18
CDR3aa: ASSQWSGGAAGELF; v_gene: TRBV3-1/TRBV3-2
CDR3aa: ASSPSRGRTGELF; v_gene: TRBV7-3
CDR3aa: SASRGDTQY; v_gene: TRBV20-1
CDR3aa: AWSPQGWQAF; v_gene: TRBV30
CDR3aa: ASSIGGPDTQY; v_gene: TRBV19
CDR3aa: ASSQETKETQY; v_gene: TRBV2
CDR3aa: SVESGRRGNEQF; v_gene: TRBV29-1
CDR3aa: ASSYARNTGELF; v_gene: TRBV6-6